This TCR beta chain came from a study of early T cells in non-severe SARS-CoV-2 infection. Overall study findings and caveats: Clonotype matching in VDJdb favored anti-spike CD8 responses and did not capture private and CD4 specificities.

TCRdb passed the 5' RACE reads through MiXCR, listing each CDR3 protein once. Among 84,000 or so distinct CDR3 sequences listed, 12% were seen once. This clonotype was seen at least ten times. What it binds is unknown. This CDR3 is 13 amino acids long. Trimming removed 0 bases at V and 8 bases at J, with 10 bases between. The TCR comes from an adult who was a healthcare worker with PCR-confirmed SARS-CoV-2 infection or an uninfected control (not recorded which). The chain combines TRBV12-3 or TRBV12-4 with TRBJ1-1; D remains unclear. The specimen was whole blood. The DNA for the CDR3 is TGTGCCAGCAGTTTAGCGGTCAGTAGGGAAGCTTTCTTT. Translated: CASSLAVSREAFF.